A selection of T cell receptor beta chains follows, all from one sample in a study of post-analysis software for immune sequencing data. TCRdb fed the PCR reads into MiXCR, producing one record per CDR3 protein. The table lists hundreds of thousands of distinct CDR3 sequences, approximately 60% of them singletons. The specimen was blood. Receptors were obtained from a girl aged 2 to 9 with multiple sclerosis. Both conserved end residues are part of each CDR3. The order of the fields is V gene, D gene, J gene, clone size, CDR3 protein, CDR3 DNA. D genes are given only for firm matches. Size tells how often a clone was seen (once, few, many) or the class of an expanded clone, and some rows leave it out.

v_call: TRBV12-3/TRBV12-4; d_call: TRBD1; j_call: TRBJ2-2; clone_size: .; cdr3_aa: CASSFLQGASTGELFF; cdr3_nt: TGTGCCAGCAGCTTTCTACAGGGGGCGAGCACCGGGGAGCTGTTTTTT
v_call: TRBV10-3; d_call: .; j_call: TRBJ1-1; clone_size: .; cdr3_aa: CAISQGNEAFF; cdr3_nt: TGTGCCATCAGCCAGGGTAATGAAGCTTTCTTT
v_call: TRBV7-9; d_call: .; j_call: TRBJ2-3; clone_size: few; cdr3_aa: CASSLGRALQGTDTQYF; cdr3_nt: TGTGCCAGCAGCTTGGGCAGGGCTTTGCAGGGCACAGATACGCAGTATTTT
v_call: TRBV2; d_call: TRBD2; j_call: TRBJ2-7; clone_size: .; cdr3_aa: CASSAAGAYEQYF; cdr3_nt: TGTGCCAGCAGTGCGGCGGGAGCGTACGAGCAGTACTTC
v_call: TRBV7-2; d_call: .; j_call: TRBJ1-2; clone_size: .; cdr3_aa: CASSPQQGLGYTF; cdr3_nt: TGTGCCAGCAGCCCCCAACAAGGGTTGGGCTACACCTTC
v_call: TRBV6-1; d_call: TRBD2; j_call: TRBJ2-3; clone_size: .; cdr3_aa: CASRELAGASTDTQYF; cdr3_nt: TGTGCCAGCAGGGAACTAGCGGGAGCCAGCACAGATACGCAGTATTTT
v_call: TRBV20-1; d_call: .; j_call: TRBJ2-5; clone_size: .; cdr3_aa: CSAWGQETQYF; cdr3_nt: TGCAGTGCCTGGGGACAAGAGACCCAGTACTTC
v_call: TRBV7-8; d_call: .; j_call: TRBJ1-6; clone_size: .; cdr3_aa: CASSPPGRVEDNSPLHF; cdr3_nt: TGTGCCAGCAGCCCCCCGGGGAGGGTGGAGGATAATTCACCCCTCCACTTT
v_call: TRBV12-3/TRBV12-4; d_call: .; j_call: TRBJ1-2; clone_size: few; cdr3_aa: CASSFGPVGYTF; cdr3_nt: TGTGCCAGCAGTTTCGGTCCGGTTGGCTACACCTTC
v_call: TRBV5-1; d_call: TRBD1; j_call: TRBJ2-7; clone_size: .; cdr3_aa: CASSDGTDDEQYF; cdr3_nt: TGCGCCAGCAGCGACGGGACAGACGACGAGCAGTACTTC
v_call: TRBV4-3; d_call: TRBD1; j_call: TRBJ2-1; clone_size: .; cdr3_aa: CASSQERPGTGNGEQFF; cdr3_nt: TGCGCCAGCAGCCAAGAGAGACCCGGGACAGGGAATGGGGAGCAGTTCTTC
v_call: TRBV6-2/TRBV6-3; d_call: TRBD1; j_call: TRBJ1-2; clone_size: .; cdr3_aa: CASTIRQGIGVYGYTF; cdr3_nt: TGTGCCAGCACTATACGACAGGGTATCGGAGTTTATGGCTACACCTTC
v_call: TRBV6-2/TRBV6-3; d_call: .; j_call: TRBJ2-1; clone_size: once; cdr3_aa: CASSAQGSNEQFF; cdr3_nt: TGTGCCAGCAGTGCCCAAGGGAGCAATGAGCAGTTCTTC
v_call: TRBV7-3; d_call: .; j_call: TRBJ2-1; clone_size: .; cdr3_aa: CASSRLGTRDEQFF; cdr3_nt: TGTGCCAGCAGCCGCCTAGGGACTCGAGATGAGCAGTTCTTC
v_call: TRBV29-1; d_call: .; j_call: TRBJ1-1; clone_size: .; cdr3_aa: CSVTTTDTEAFF; cdr3_nt: TGCAGCGTCACTACAACGGACACTGAAGCTTTCTTT
v_call: TRBV5-1; d_call: .; j_call: TRBJ2-7; clone_size: .; cdr3_aa: CASGDQVQSYEQYF; cdr3_nt: TGCGCCAGCGGCGATCAGGTCCAATCCTACGAGCAGTACTTC
v_call: TRBV7-2; d_call: .; j_call: TRBJ2-1; clone_size: .; cdr3_aa: CASSLAVSYNEQFF; cdr3_nt: TGTGCCAGCAGCTTAGCCGTATCCTACAATGAGCAGTTCTTC
v_call: TRBV29-1; d_call: .; j_call: TRBJ2-1; clone_size: few; cdr3_aa: CSTGDRIGNEQFF; cdr3_nt: TGCAGTACCGGGGATCGGATAGGCAATGAGCAGTTCTTC
v_call: TRBV29-1; d_call: TRBD1; j_call: TRBJ2-7; clone_size: .; cdr3_aa: CSVETGAVGTQYF; cdr3_nt: TGCAGCGTTGAGACAGGGGCCGTGGGAACCCAGTACTTC
v_call: TRBV20-1; d_call: .; j_call: TRBJ2-1; clone_size: .; cdr3_aa: CSARGAGLYNEQFF; cdr3_nt: TGCAGTGCTAGAGGAGCGGGCCTCTACAATGAGCAGTTCTTC
v_call: TRBV20-1; d_call: TRBD2; j_call: TRBJ2-1; clone_size: few; cdr3_aa: CSARDVKGLAGANEQFF; cdr3_nt: TGCAGTGCTAGAGATGTAAAGGGACTAGCGGGAGCCAATGAGCAGTTCTTC
v_call: TRBV12-3/TRBV12-4; d_call: .; j_call: TRBJ2-1; clone_size: .; cdr3_aa: CASIGGDNNEQFF; cdr3_nt: TGTGCCAGCATCGGGGGAGACAACAATGAGCAGTTCTTC
v_call: TRBV29-1; d_call: .; j_call: TRBJ1-5; clone_size: .; cdr3_aa: CSVGERNQPQHF; cdr3_nt: TGCAGCGTCGGGGAACGCAATCAGCCCCAGCATTTT
v_call: TRBV4-1; d_call: .; j_call: TRBJ1-5; clone_size: .; cdr3_aa: CASSQDKGNGQPQHF; cdr3_nt: TGCGCCAGCAGCCAAGATAAGGGGAATGGACAGCCCCAGCATTTT
v_call: TRBV7-2; d_call: TRBD1; j_call: TRBJ2-3; clone_size: once; cdr3_aa: CASSTNRGSSTDTQYF; cdr3_nt: TGTGCCAGCAGCACCAACAGGGGCTCTAGCACAGATACGCAGTATTTT
v_call: TRBV2; d_call: .; j_call: TRBJ1-2; clone_size: once; cdr3_aa: CASGDTGFGGGYTF; cdr3_nt: TGTGCCAGCGGGGACACAGGGTTCGGGGGTGGCTACACCTTC
v_call: TRBV11-2; d_call: .; j_call: TRBJ2-3; clone_size: few; cdr3_aa: CASSLDQTKGGYF; cdr3_nt: TGTGCCAGCAGCTTAGATCAGACAAAAGGAGGGTATTTT
v_call: TRBV7-2; d_call: .; j_call: TRBJ2-5; clone_size: once; cdr3_aa: CASSQPPRETQYF; cdr3_nt: TGTGCCAGCAGCCAGCCACCACGCGAGACCCAGTACTTC
v_call: TRBV20-1; d_call: .; j_call: TRBJ2-7; clone_size: .; cdr3_aa: CSARDLQGQSYEQYF; cdr3_nt: TGCAGTGCTAGAGATTTACAGGGCCAATCCTACGAGCAGTACTTC
v_call: TRBV24-1; d_call: .; j_call: TRBJ2-3; clone_size: .; cdr3_aa: CATRDTYTDTQYF; cdr3_nt: TGTGCCACCCGGGACACCTACACAGATACGCAGTATTTT
v_call: TRBV7-9; d_call: TRBD1; j_call: TRBJ2-3; clone_size: .; cdr3_aa: CASSRSDRGRTDTQYF; cdr3_nt: TGTGCCAGCAGCCGATCCGACAGGGGGCGAACAGATACGCAGTATTTT
v_call: TRBV2; d_call: TRBD1; j_call: TRBJ1-6; clone_size: .; cdr3_aa: CASSEGQGADSPLHF; cdr3_nt: TGTGCCAGCAGTGAAGGTCAGGGGGCCGATTCACCCCTCCACTTT
v_call: TRBV20-1; d_call: .; j_call: TRBJ2-7; clone_size: .; cdr3_aa: CSARDGFRTYYEQYF; cdr3_nt: TGCAGTGCTAGAGATGGTTTTAGGACTTACTACGAGCAGTACTTC
v_call: TRBV24-1; d_call: TRBD2; j_call: TRBJ2-5; clone_size: .; cdr3_aa: CATSAPGLQPFQETQYF; cdr3_nt: TGTGCCACCAGTGCACCGGGACTACAACCCTTTCAAGAGACCCAGTACTTC
v_call: TRBV29-1; d_call: TRBD2; j_call: TRBJ2-5; clone_size: .; cdr3_aa: CSVGTGGPETQYF; cdr3_nt: TGCAGCGTTGGAACGGGGGGGCCAGAGACCCAGTACTTC
v_call: TRBV12-3/TRBV12-4; d_call: .; j_call: TRBJ2-7; clone_size: .; cdr3_aa: CASRGVDGPSYNEQYF; cdr3_nt: TGTGCCAGCAGGGGGGTGGACGGCCCAAGTTACAATGAGCAGTACTTC
v_call: TRBV5-1; d_call: TRBD2; j_call: TRBJ2-7; clone_size: .; cdr3_aa: CASSPGLAGAIEQYF; cdr3_nt: TGCGCCAGCAGCCCTGGACTAGCGGGAGCCATCGAGCAGTACTTC
v_call: TRBV5-1; d_call: .; j_call: TRBJ1-1; clone_size: once; cdr3_aa: CASSLVPGAMNTEAFF; cdr3_nt: TGCGCCAGCAGCTTGGTCCCGGGGGCAATGAACACTGAAGCTTTCTTT
v_call: TRBV7-2; d_call: TRBD2; j_call: TRBJ2-3; clone_size: .; cdr3_aa: CASSFLAVGTDTQYF; cdr3_nt: TGTGCCAGCAGCTTTCTAGCGGTAGGCACAGATACGCAGTATTTT
v_call: TRBV20-1; d_call: TRBD1; j_call: TRBJ2-7; clone_size: .; cdr3_aa: CSAPDRDSPYEQYF; cdr3_nt: TGCAGTGCTCCTGATAGGGACAGTCCCTACGAGCAGTACTTC
v_call: TRBV12-3/TRBV12-4; d_call: TRBD2; j_call: TRBJ2-7; clone_size: .; cdr3_aa: CASSFSTSGRSSNEQYF; cdr3_nt: TGTGCCAGCAGTTTTAGTACTAGCGGGAGGTCAAGCAATGAGCAGTACTTC
v_call: TRBV24-1; d_call: TRBD1; j_call: TRBJ2-3; clone_size: .; cdr3_aa: CATSDPRQGYTDTQYF; cdr3_nt: TGTGCCACCAGTGATCCCAGACAGGGCTACACAGATACGCAGTATTTT
v_call: TRBV20-1; d_call: .; j_call: TRBJ2-3; clone_size: .; cdr3_aa: CSATGPPRTDTQYF; cdr3_nt: TGCAGTGCTACGGGGCCTCCCAGAACAGATACGCAGTATTTT
v_call: TRBV7-9; d_call: .; j_call: TRBJ2-1; clone_size: .; cdr3_aa: CASSYKVNEQFF; cdr3_nt: TGTGCCAGCAGTTATAAGGTCAATGAGCAGTTCTTC
v_call: TRBV6-5; d_call: TRBD1; j_call: TRBJ2-1; clone_size: .; cdr3_aa: CASSRCGTGYNEQFF; cdr3_nt: TGTGCCAGCAGTCGGTGCGGGACAGGGTACAATGAGCAGTTCTTC
v_call: TRBV5-1; d_call: TRBD1; j_call: TRBJ2-3; clone_size: .; cdr3_aa: CASSRLGQTSTDTQYF; cdr3_nt: TGCGCCAGCAGCCGCTTGGGACAGACTAGCACAGATACGCAGTATTTT
v_call: TRBV5-1; d_call: .; j_call: TRBJ2-3; clone_size: .; cdr3_aa: CASSLEVGIPDTQYF; cdr3_nt: TGCGCCAGCAGCTTGGAAGTCGGGATCCCAGATACGCAGTATTTT
v_call: TRBV20-1; d_call: .; j_call: TRBJ1-1; clone_size: .; cdr3_aa: CSASGAGTEAFF; cdr3_nt: TGCAGTGCCAGCGGGGCTGGGACTGAAGCTTTCTTT